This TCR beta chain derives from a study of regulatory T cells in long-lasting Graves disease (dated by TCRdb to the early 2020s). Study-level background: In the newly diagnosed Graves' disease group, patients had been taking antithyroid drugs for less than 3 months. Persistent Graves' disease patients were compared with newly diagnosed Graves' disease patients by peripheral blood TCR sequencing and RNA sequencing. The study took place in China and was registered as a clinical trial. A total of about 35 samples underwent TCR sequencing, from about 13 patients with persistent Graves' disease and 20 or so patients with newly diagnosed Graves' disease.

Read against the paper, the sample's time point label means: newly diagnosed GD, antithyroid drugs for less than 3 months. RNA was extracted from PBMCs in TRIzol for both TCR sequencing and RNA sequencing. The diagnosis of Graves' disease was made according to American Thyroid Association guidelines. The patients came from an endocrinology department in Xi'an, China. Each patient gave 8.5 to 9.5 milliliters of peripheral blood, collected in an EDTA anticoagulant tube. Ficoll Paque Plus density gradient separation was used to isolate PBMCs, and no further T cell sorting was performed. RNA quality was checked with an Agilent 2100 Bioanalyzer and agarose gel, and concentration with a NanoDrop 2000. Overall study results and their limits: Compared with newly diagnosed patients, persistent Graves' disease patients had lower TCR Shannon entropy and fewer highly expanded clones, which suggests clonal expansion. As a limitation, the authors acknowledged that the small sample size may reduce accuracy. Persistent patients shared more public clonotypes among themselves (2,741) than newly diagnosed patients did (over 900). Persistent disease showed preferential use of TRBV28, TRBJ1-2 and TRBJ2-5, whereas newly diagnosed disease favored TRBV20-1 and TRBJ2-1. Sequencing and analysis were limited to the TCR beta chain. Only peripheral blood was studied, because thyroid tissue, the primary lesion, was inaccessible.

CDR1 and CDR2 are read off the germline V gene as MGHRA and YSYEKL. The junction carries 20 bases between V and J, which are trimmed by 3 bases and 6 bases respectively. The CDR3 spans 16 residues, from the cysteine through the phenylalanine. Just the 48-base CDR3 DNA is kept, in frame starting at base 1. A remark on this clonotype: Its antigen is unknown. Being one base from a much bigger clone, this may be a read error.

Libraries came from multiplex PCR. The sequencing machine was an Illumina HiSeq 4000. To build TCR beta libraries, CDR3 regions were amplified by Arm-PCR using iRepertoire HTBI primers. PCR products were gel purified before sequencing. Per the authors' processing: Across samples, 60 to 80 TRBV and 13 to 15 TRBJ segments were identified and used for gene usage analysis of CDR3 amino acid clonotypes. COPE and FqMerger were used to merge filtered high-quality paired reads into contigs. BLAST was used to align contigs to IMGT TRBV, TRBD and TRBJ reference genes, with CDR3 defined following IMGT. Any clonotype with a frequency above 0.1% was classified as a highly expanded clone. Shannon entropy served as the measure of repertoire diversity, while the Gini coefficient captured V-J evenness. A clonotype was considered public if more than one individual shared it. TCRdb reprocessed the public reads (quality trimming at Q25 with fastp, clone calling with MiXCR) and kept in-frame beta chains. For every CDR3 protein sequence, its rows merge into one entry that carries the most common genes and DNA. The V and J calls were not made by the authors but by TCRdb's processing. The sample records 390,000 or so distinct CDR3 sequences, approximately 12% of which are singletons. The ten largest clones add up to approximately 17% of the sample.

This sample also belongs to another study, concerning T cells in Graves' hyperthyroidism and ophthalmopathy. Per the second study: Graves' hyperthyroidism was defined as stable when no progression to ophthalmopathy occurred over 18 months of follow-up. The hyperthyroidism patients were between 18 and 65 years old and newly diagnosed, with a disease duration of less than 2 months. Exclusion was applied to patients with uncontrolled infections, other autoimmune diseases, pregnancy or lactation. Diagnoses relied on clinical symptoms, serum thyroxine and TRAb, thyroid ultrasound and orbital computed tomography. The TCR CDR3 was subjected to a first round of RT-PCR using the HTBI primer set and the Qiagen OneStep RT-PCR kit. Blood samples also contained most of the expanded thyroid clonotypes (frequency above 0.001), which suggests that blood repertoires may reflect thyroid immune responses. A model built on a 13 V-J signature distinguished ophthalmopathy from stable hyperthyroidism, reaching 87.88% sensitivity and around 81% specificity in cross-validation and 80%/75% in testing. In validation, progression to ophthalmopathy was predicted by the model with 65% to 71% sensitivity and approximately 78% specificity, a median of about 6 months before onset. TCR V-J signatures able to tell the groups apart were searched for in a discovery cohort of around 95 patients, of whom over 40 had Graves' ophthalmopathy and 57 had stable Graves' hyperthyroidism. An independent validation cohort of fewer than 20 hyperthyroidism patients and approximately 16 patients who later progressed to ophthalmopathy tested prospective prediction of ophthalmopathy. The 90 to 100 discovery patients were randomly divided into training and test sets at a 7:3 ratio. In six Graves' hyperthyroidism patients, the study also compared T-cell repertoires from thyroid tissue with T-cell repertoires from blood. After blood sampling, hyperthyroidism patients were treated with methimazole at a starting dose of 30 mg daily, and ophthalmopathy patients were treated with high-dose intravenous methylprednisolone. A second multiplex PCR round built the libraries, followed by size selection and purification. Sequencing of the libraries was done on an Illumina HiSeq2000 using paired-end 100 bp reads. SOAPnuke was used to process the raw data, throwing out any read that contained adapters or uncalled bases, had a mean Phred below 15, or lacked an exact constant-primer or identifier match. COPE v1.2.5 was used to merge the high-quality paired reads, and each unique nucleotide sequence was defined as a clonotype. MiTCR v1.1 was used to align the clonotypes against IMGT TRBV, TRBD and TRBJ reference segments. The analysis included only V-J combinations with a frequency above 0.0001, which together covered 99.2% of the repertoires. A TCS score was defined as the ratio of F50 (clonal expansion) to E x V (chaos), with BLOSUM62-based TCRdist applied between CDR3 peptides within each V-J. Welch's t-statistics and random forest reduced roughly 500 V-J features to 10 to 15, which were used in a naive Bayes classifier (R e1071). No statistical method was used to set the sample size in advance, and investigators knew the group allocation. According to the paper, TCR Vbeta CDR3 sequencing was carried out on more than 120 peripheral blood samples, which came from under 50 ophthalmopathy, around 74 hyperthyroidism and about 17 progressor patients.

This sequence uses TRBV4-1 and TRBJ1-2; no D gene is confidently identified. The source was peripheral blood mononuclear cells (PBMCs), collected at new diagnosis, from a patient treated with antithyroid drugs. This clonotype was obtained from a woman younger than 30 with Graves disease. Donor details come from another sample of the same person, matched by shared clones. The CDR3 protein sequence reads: CASSQVTEAGRHGYTF. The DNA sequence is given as TGCGCCAGCAGCCAGGTAACAGAGGCGGGAAGGCATGGCTACACCTTC.